This entry describes one TCR beta chain. Its antigen is undetermined. Profiled with immunoSEQ multiplex PCR; TCRdb holds only in-frame clones, not every one. The table lists tens of thousands of clones, around 88% of them singletons, with roughly 0.93% in the top ten. This CDR3 spans 14 amino acids. The V and J ends lost 7 bases and 0 bases respectively, with 10 bases between them. CDR1 and CDR2 (germline): ENHRY, SYGVKD. Samples were taken at extremely preterm deliveries at roughly 22-28 weeks of gestation. The sample is drawn from a study of naive CD8 T cells in extremely preterm neonates. The study's findings and limits: Preterm infants showed shorter CDR3s, fewer N additions and less trimming than older groups. Compared with all age groups, preterm neonates showed less repertoire richness.

The V call is TRBV10-3, the J call TRBJ1-3, with D tentatively TRBD1 (5 bases). The receptor was isolated from a boy who was born preterm. Sequencing was performed on naive CD8+ T cells from cord blood. The CDR3 DNA follows: TGTGCCATCACCCCGACAGACTCTGGAAACACCATATATTTT. Translation gives CAITPTDSGNTIYF.